The next 9 T cell receptor beta chains were all read from a single sample in a study of cytomegalovirus exposure and HLA in healthy donors. PCR used 60 Vbeta primers and 13 Jbeta primers. TCRdb's copy holds only in-frame clones and misses some; the assay was immunoSEQ multiplex PCR. The table includes around 150,000 clones, about three quarters detected once. Source material: PBMCs. All receptors come from a female donor in good health and CMV-seronegative.

The chain links TRBV7-8 to TRBJ2-1; the D gene is possibly TRBD1 (6 bases). The germline V and J ends were trimmed by 2 bases and 1 base, with 12 bases remaining between them. The CDR3 loop spans 16 amino acids. Looked up from germline, CDR1 is SGHVS and CDR2 is FQNEAQ. The CDR3 DNA sequence: TGTGCCAGCAGCTTATTCAGGGGCAAGTCCTACAATGAGCAGTTCTTC. Protein sequence: CASSLFRGKSYNEQFF.

The chain uses TRBV19 and TRBJ1-6; TRBD1 is a possible D gene (5 bases). Germline V gives CDR1 LNHDA, CDR2 SQIVND (reference sequence). CDR3 length: 14 amino acids. The V end lost 9 bases, the J end lost 10 bases, and 19 bases lay between the germline ends. The CDR3 DNA reads as TGTGCCAGCCGAGTCGGGGGGGAGGGCTCACCCCTCCACTTT. This encodes CASRVGGEGSPLHF.

Concerning this clone itself: This sample includes further DNA sequences coding for the same CDR3. Here the CDR3 reads CASSPQGGEKLFF. The CDR3 nucleotides read TGTGCCAGCAGCCCCCAAGGGGGCGAAAAACTGTTTTTT. This chain joins TRBV7-9 and TRBJ1-4, with 7 bases identical to TRBD1. The CDR3 runs 13 residues. The V gene end was trimmed by 5 bases and the J gene end by 8 bases; junction bases not matched to a gene: 5. CDR1 SEHNR and CDR2 FQNEAQ come from the germline V gene (reference sequence). Full variable domain (outside the CDR3, taken from reference TRBV7-9 and TRBJ1-4): DTGVSQNPRHKITKRGQNVTFRCDPISEHNRLYWYRQTLGQGPEFLTYFQNEAQLEKSRLLSDRFSAERPKGSFSTLEIQRTEQGDSAMYLCASSPQGGEKLFFGSGTQLSVL.

The rearrangement links TRBV29-1 to TRBJ2-3; tentative D call: TRBD2 (6 bases). Trimming left V 4 bases short and J 3 bases short, with 8 bases between. Germline CDR1 reads SQVTM; CDR2 reads ANQGSEA. This CDR3 region has 12 residues. The CDR3 nucleotides read TGCAGCGTTGTTGGGGGGACAGATACGCAGTATTTT. Translated, it gives CSVVGGTDTQYF.

The chain uses TRBV2 and TRBJ1-6, with D perhaps matching TRBD1 (5 bases). Germline V gene lookup returns CDR1 SNHLY and CDR2 FYNNEI. The CDR3 runs 15 residues. V dropped 4 bases and J dropped 8 bases, with 15 bases sitting between them. CDR3 loop: CASSVDRGSDSPLHF. CDR3 nucleotide sequence: TGTGCCAGCAGTGTCGATAGGGGCAGCGATTCACCCCTCCACTTT. Full variable domain (rest looked up from reference TRBV2 and TRBJ1-6): EPEVTQTPSHQVTQMGQEVILRCVPISNHLYFYWYRQILGQKVEFLVSFYNNEISEKSEIFDDQFSVERPDGSNFTLKIRSTKLEDSAMYFCASSVDRGSDSPLHFGNGTRLTVT.

The V and J genes are TRBV5-1 and TRBJ2-7, with 8 bases fitting TRBD2. The CDR3 has 14 residues. V lost 1 base, J lost 3 bases, and 3 bases stayed unmatched. CDR1 and CDR2 from the germline V gene are SGHRS and YFSETQ. The CDR3 spells CASSLRGGNYEQYF. In nucleotides, the CDR3 is TGCGCCAGCAGCTTGCGCGGGGGGAACTACGAGCAGTACTTC.

The J gene is TRBJ2-3, the V gene TRBV5-1, with D maybe TRBD1 (5 bases). The V and J ends lost 0 bases and 2 bases respectively, with 10 bases between them. Germline CDR1 is SGHRS and CDR2 is YFSETQ. The CDR3 covers 15 residues. CDR3 sequence reads: CASSLDTGNTDTQYF. The CDR3 DNA is TGCGCCAGCAGCTTGGATACAGGTAACACAGATACGCAGTATTTT.

The rearrangement joins TRBV9 to TRBJ2-2; no reliable D call. Germline CDR1 and CDR2: SGDLS and YYNGEE. V lost 4 bases, J lost 5 bases, and 12 bases lay in between. The CDR3 consists of 14 residues. CDR3 DNA: TGTGCCAGCAGCCCGAGTCCCTGGACCGGGGAGCTGTTTTTT. It yields the protein CASSPSPWTGELFF.

The rearrangement links TRBV4-2 to TRBJ1-2; 10 nucleotides agree with TRBD1. CDR1 and CDR2 (germline): LGHNA, YNFKEQ. CDR3 length: 17 residues. After removal of 3 bases from V and 8 bases from J, the junction contained 15 bases not matched to a gene. CDR3 sequence: CASSHQFSGTGVEGYTF. DNA of the CDR3: TGTGCCAGCAGCCACCAATTTTCCGGGACAGGGGTTGAGGGCTACACCTTC.